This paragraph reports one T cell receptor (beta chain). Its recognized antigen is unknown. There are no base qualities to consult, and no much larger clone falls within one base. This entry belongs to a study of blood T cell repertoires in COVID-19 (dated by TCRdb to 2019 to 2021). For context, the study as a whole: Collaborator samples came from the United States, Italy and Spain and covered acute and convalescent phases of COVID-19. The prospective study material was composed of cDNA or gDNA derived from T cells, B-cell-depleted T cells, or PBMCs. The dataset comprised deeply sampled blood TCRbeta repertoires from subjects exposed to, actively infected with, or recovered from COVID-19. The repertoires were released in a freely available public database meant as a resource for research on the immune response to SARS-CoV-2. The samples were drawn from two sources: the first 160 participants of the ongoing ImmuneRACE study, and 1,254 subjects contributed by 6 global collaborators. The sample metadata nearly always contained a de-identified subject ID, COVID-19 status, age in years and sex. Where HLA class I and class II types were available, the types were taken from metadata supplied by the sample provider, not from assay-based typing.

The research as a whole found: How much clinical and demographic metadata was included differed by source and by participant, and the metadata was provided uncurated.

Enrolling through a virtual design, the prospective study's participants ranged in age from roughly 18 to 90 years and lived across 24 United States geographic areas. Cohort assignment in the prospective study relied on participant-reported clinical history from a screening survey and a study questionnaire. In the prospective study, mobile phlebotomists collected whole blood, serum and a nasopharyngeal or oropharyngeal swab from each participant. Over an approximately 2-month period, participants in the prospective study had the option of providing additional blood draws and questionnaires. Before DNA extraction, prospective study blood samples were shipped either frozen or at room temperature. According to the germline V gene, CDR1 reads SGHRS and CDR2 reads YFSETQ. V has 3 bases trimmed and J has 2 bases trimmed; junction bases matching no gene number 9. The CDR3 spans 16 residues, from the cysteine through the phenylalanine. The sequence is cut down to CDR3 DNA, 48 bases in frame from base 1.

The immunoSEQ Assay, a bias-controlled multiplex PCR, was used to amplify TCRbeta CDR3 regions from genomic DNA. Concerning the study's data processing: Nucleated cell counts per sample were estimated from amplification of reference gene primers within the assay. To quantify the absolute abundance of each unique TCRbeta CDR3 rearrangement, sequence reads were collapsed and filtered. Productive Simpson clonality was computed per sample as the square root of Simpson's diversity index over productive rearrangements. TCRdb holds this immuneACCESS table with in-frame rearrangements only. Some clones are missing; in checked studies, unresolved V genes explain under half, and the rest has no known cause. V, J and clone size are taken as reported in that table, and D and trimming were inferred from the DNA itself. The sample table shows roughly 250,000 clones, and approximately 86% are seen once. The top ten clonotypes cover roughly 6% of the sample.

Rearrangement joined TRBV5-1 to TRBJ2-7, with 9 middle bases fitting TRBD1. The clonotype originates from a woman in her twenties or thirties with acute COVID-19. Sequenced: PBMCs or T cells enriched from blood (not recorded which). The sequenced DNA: TGCGCCAGCAGCTGGGGGGGACAGGGAACCCCCTACGAGCAGTACTTC. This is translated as CASSWGGQGTPYEQYF.